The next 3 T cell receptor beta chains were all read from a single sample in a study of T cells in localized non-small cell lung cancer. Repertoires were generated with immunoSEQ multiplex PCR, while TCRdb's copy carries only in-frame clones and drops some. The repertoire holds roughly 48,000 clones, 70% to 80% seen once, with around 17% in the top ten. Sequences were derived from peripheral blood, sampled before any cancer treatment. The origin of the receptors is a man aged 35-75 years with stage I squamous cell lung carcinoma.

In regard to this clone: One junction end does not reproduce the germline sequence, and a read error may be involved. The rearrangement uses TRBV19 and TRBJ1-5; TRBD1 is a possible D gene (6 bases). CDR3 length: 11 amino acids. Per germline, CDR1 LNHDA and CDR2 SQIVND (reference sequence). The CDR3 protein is CASSGSPGQRF. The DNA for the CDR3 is TGTGCCAGTAGTGGCTCACCGGGACAAAGATTT. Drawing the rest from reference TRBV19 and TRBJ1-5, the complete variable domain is DGGITQSPKYLFRKEGQNVTLSCEQNLNHDAMYWYRQDPGQGLRLIYYSQIVNDFQKGDIAEGYSVSREKKESFPLTVTSAQKNPTAFYLCASSGSPGQRFGDGTRLSIL.

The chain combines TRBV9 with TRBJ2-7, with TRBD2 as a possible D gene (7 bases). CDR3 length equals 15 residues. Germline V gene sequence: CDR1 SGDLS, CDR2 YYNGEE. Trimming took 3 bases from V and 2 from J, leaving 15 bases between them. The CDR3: CASSGGGGSPYEQYF. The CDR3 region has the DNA TGTGCCAGCAGCGGCGGGGGCGGCAGCCCCTACGAGCAGTACTTC. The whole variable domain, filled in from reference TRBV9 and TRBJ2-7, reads DSGVTQTPKHLITATGQRVTLRCSPRSGDLSVYWYQQSLDQGLQFLIQYYNGEERAKGNILERFSAQQFPDLHSELNLSSLELGDSALYFCASSGGGGSPYEQYFGPGTRLTVT.

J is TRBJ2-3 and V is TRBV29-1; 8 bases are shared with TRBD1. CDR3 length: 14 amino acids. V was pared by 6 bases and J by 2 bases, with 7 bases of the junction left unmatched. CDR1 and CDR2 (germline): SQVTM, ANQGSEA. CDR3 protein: CSVTGGTVTDTQYF. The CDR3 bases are TGCAGCGTCACAGGGGGGACGGTCACAGATACGCAGTATTTT.